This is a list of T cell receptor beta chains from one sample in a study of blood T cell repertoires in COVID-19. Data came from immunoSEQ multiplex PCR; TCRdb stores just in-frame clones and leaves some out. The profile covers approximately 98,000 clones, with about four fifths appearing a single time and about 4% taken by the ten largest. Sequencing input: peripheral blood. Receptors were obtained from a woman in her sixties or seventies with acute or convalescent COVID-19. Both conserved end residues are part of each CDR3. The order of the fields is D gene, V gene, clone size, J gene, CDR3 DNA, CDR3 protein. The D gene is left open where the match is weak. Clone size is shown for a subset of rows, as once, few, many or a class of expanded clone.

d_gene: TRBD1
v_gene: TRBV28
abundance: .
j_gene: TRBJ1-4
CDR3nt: TGTGCCAGCAGGTGGACAGGGCTTGGGAATAAACTGTTTTTT
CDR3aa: CASRWTGLGNKLFF

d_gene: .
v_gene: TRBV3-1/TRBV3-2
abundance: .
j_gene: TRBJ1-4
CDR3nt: TGTGCCAGCAGCCAGGGTGCCCGGGAAGGGAATGAAAAACTGTTTTTT
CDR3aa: CASSQGAREGNEKLFF

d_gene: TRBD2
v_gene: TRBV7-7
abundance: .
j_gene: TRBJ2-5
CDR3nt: TGTGCTAGCAGCTTAGGTAGCGGGCAAGAGACCCAGTACTTC
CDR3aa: CASSLGSGQETQYF

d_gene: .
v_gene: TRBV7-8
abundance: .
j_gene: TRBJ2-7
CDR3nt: TGTGCCAGCAGCACCTCCCTGGCAGGCTCCCGCTACGAGCAGTACTTC
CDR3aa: CASSTSLAGSRYEQYF

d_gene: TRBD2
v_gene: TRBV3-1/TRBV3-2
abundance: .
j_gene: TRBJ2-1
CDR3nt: TGTGCCAGCAAAACTAGCGGGAGTTTCAATGAGCAGTTCTTC
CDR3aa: CASKTSGSFNEQFF

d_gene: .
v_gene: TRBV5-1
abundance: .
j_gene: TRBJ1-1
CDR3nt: TGCGCCAGCAGCTTTACACTACAGGGAGGGGGAACTGAAGCTTTCTTT
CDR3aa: CASSFTLQGGGTEAFF

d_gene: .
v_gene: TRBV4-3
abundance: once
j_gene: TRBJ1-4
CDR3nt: TGCGCCAGCAGCCAGAGGGCCTCAACTAATGAAAAACTGTTTTTT
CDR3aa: CASSQRASTNEKLFF

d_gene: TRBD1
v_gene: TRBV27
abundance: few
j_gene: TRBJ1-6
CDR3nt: TGTGCCAGCAGCCGAGGGACAGACCTTAATTCACCCCTCCACTTT
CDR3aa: CASSRGTDLNSPLHF

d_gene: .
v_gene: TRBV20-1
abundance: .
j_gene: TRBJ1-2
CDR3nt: TGCAGTGCGCAGAACTATGGCTACACCTTC
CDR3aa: CSAQNYGYTF

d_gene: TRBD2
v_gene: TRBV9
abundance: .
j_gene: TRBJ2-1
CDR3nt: TGTGCCAGCAGCGTAGGAGGGACTAGCGGCGATGAGCAGTTCTTC
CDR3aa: CASSVGGTSGDEQFF

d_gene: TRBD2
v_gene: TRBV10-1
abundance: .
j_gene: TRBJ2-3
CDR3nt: TGCGCCAGCAGTGATGTCGGGAGGTCAGATACGCAGTATTTT
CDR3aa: CASSDVGRSDTQYF

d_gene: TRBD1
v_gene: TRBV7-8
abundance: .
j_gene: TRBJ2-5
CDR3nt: TGTGCCAGCAGCTCCAGGGACAGGGATCAAAAGACCCAGTACTTC
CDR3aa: CASSSRDRDQKTQYF

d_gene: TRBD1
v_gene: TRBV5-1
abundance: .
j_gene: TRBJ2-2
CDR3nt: TGCGCCAGCAGCTATAACTACGGACAGGGGGGCACCGGGGAGCTGTTTTTT
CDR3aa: CASSYNYGQGGTGELFF

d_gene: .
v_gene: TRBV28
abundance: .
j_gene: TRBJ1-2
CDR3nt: TGTGCCAGCAGTTCAACTCATCAGGGGAACTATGGCTACACCTTC
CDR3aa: CASSSTHQGNYGYTF

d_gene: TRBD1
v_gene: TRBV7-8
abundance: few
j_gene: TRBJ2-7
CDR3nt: TGTGCCAGCAGCCCCCGGGACAGCTCCTACGAGCAGTACTTC
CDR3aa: CASSPRDSSYEQYF

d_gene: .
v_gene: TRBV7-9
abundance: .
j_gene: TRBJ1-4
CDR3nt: TGTGCCAGCAGCTTAACACAGGCTTTGTCAGAAAAACTGTTTTTT
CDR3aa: CASSLTQALSEKLFF

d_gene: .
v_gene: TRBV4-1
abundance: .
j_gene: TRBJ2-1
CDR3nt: TGCGCCAGCAGCCAAAGGGAGGAGGGTGTTTACAATGAGCAGTTCTTC
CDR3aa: CASSQREEGVYNEQFF

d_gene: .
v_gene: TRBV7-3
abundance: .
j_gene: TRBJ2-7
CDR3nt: TGTGCCAGCAGCTTAGGGCCGGGAGAGTCGTACGAGCAGTACTTC
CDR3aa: CASSLGPGESYEQYF

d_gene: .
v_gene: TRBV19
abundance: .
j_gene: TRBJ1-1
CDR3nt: TGTGCCAGTAGTGGGTGGCCCTCGGGCACTGAAGCTTTCTTT
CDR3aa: CASSGWPSGTEAFF

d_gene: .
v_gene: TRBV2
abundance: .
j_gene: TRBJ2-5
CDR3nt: TGTGCCAGCAGTCAGTCCGGCCAGCTAGGAAGGGGGGAGACCCAGTACTTC
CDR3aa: CASSQSGQLGRGETQYF

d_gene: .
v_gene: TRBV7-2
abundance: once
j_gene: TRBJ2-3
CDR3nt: TGTGCCAGCAGCTTAGGGGGCCCCTTAGCAGATACGCAGTATTTT
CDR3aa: CASSLGGPLADTQYF

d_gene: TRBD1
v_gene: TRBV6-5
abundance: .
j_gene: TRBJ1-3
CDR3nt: TGTGCCAGCAGTTATCCGGACAGGGCGCCTGGAAACACCATATATTTT
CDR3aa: CASSYPDRAPGNTIYF

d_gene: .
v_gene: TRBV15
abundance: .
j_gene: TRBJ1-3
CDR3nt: TGTGCCACCAGCATCTACTCTGGAAACACCATATATTTT
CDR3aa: CATSIYSGNTIYF

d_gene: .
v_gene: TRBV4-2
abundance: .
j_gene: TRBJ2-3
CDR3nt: TGTGCCAGCAGCCCGAACCGCGGGTCGACAGATACGCAGTATTTT
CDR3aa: CASSPNRGSTDTQYF

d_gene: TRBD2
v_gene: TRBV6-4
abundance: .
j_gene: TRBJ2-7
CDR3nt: TGTGCCAGCAGTGCGAAAGGTCGGGGGGGCGGCGAGCAGTACTTC
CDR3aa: CASSAKGRGGGEQYF

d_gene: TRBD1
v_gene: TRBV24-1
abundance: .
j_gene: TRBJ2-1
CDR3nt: TGTGCCACCAGTGGCTCACGGGGCGCAGGGGGCCGAGAGCAGTTCTTC
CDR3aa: CATSGSRGAGGREQFF

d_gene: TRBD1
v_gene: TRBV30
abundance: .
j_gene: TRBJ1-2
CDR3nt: TGTGCCTGGGGGACAGGGGGTAACTATGGCTACACCTTC
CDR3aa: CAWGTGGNYGYTF

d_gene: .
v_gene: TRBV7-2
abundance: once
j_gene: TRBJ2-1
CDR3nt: TGTGCCAGCACCCCCCTGCGGGGCAATGAGCAGTTCTTC
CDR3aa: CASTPLRGNEQFF

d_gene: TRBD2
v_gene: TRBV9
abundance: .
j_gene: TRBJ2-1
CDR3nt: TGTGCCAGCGGGGGACTAGCGGGGGAAGGAACCAATGAGCAGTTCTTC
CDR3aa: CASGGLAGEGTNEQFF

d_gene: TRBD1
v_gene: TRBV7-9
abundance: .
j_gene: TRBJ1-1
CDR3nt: TGTGCCAGCAGCTTAACGGACAGGGAAAGAGAAGCTTTCTTT
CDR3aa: CASSLTDREREAFF

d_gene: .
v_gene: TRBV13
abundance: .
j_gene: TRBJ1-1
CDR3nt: TGTGCCAGCAGCTTAGGGGCCGACGGGACAGAAGCTTTCTTT
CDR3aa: CASSLGADGTEAFF

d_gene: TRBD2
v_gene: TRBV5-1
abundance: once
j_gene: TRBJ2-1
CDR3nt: TGCGCCAGCAGCCCGACTAGCGGTTACAATGAGCAGTTCTTC
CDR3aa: CASSPTSGYNEQFF

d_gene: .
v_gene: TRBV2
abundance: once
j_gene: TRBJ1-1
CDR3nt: TGTGCCAGCAGTCTAAAGGGACAAGCGAACACTGAAGCTTTCTTT
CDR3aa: CASSLKGQANTEAFF

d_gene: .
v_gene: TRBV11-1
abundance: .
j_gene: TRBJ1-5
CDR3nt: TGTGCCAGCAGCCTGGACAGAAATCAGCCCCAGCATTTT
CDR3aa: CASSLDRNQPQHF

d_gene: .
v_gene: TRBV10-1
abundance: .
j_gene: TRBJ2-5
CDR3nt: TGCGCCAGCAGTGGAGGGATGCAAGAGACCCAGTACTTC
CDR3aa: CASSGGMQETQYF

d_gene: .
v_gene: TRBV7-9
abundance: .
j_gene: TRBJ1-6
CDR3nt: TGTGCCAGCAGCTCTGGAGGGGAACTGGGCTCACCCCTCCACTTT
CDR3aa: CASSSGGELGSPLHF

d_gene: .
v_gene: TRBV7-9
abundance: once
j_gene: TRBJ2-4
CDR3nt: TGTGCCAGCAGCGGAAAGGACCTGCTGGGACTTCTCAGAAACATTCAGTACTTC
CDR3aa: CASSGKDLLGLLRNIQYF

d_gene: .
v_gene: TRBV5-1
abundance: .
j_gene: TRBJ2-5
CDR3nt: TGCGCCAGCAGCCGGACAGCCAAAGAGACCCAGTACTTC
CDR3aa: CASSRTAKETQYF

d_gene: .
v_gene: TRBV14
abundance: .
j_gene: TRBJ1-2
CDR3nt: TGTGCCAGCAGCCCCGACAGGCTCTATGGCTACACCTTC
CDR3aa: CASSPDRLYGYTF

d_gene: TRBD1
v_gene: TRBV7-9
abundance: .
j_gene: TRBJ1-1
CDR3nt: TGTGCCAGCAGCGGCGACAGGGGGCGGACTGAAGCTTTCTTT
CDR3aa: CASSGDRGRTEAFF

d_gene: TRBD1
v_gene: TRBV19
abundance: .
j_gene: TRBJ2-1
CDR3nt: TGTGCCAGTAGTGGGACAGGGTTTGGTGAGCAGTTCTTC
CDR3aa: CASSGTGFGEQFF

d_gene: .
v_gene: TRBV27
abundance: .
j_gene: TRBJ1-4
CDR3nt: TGTGCCAGCCGTAACCTGGGGGGGATTGGAGAAAAACTGTTTTTT
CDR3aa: CASRNLGGIGEKLFF

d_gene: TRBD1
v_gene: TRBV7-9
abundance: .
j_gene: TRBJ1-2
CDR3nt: TGTGCCAGCACCTTGACGGGACAGGGCCGTGGCTACACCTTC
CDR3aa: CASTLTGQGRGYTF

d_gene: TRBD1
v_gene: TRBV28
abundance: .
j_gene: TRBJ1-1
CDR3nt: TGTGCCAGCGAGGGACAGGCGGGAATGAACACTGAAGCTTTCTTT
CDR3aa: CASEGQAGMNTEAFF

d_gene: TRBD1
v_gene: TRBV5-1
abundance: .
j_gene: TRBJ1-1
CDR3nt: TGCGCCAGCAGCTTCGGACAGGGGGGTACTGAAGCTTTCTTT
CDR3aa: CASSFGQGGTEAFF

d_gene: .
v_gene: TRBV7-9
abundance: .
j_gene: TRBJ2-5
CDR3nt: TGTGCCAGCAGCTTCGACTCAACAGAGACCCAGTACTTC
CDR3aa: CASSFDSTETQYF

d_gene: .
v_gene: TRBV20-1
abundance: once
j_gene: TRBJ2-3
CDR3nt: TGCAGTGCCAGAAGGGGAGATACGCAGTATTTT
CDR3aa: CSARRGDTQYF

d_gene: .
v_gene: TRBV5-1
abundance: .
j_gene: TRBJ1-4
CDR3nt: TGCGCCAGCAGGGCAAGTCCTAATGAAAAACTGTTTTTT
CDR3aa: CASRASPNEKLFF

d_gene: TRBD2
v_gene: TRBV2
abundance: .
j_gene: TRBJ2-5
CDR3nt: TGTGCCAGCAGTGATGGACTAGCGGTCCAAGAGACCCAGTACTTC
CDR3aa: CASSDGLAVQETQYF

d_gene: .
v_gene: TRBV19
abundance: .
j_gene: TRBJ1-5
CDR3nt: TGTGCCAGTAGTATACTGGACAGTGGCAATCAGCCCCAGCATTTT
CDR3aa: CASSILDSGNQPQHF

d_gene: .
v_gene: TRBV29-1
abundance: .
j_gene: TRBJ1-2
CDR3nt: TGCAGCGTTGAATCGACAGGCAACCAAGTAGAGTATGGCTACACCTTC
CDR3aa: CSVESTGNQVEYGYTF

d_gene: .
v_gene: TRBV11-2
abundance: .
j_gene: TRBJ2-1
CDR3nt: TGTGCCAGCAGCTTACCCCCCTCCTTAAGCCATGAGCAGTTCTTC
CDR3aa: CASSLPPSLSHEQFF

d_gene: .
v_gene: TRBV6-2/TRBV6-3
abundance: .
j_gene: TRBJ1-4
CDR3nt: TGTGCCAGCAGCCCACAGAACCTTAATGAAAAACTGTTTTTT
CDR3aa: CASSPQNLNEKLFF

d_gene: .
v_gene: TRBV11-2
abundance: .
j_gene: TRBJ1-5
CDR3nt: TGTGCCAGCAGCTTAGCCGCCCTGCGGCCCCAGCATTTT
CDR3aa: CASSLAALRPQHF

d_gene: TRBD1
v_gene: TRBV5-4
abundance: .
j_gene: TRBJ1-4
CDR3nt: TGTGCCAGCAAGACAGGGGCCGGAGATGAAAAACTGTTTTTT
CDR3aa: CASKTGAGDEKLFF

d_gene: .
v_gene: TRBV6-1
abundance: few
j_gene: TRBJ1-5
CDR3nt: TGTGCCAGCAGTGAAGCCCTCCTGTGGGCCAGCAATCAGCCCCAGCATTTT
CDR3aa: CASSEALLWASNQPQHF

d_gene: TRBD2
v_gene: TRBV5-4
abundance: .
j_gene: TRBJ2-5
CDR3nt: TGTGCCAGCAGCTTGGCAGTAGCGGGGGGACAAGAGACCCAGTACTTC
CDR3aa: CASSLAVAGGQETQYF

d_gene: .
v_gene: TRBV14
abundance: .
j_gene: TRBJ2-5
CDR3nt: TGTGCCAGCAGCCAACTACGAGTATATGCGGAGACCCAGTACTTC
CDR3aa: CASSQLRVYAETQYF

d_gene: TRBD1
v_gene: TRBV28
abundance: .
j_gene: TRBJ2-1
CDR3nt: TGTGCCAGCAGGAGTCGGCTGGACAGGGATGAGCAGTTCTTC
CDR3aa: CASRSRLDRDEQFF